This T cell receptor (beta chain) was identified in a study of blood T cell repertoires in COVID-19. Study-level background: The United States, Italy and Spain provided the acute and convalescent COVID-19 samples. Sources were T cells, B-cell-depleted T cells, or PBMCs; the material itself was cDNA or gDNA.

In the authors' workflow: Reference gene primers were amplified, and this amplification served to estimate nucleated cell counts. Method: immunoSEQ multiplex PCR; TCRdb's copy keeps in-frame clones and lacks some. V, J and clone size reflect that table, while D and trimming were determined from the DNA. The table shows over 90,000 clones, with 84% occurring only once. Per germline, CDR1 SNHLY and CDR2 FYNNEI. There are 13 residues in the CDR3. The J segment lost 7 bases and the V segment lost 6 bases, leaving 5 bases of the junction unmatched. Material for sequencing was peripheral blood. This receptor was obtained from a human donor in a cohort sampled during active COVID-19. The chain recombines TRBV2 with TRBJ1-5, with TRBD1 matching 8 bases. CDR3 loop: CASRKTGEQPQHF. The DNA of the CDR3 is TGTGCCAGCAGAAAGACAGGGGAACAGCCCCAGCATTTT.